The TCR beta chain under discussion was sequenced for a study of patients and donors after allogeneic stem cell transplantation. This clonotype was detected a few times. The CDR3 runs to 14 residues. V shed 5 bases and J shed 3 bases, with 13 bases lying between them. TCRdb reprocessed the RT-PCR reads via MiXCR and lists one record per CDR3 protein. Of around 25,000 distinct CDR3 sequences listed, approximately 43% are singletons. This chain connects TRBV12-3 or TRBV12-4 to TRBJ1-1; D is unclear. Material: blood, either unsorted or a sorted T cell fraction (not recorded which). The clonotype was recovered from a human donor who was either an allogeneic HSCT recipient or a stem cell or donor lymphocyte infusion donor (not recorded which). It is not recorded whose cells these are; they may come from a transplant donor. The CDR3 DNA sequence: TGTGCCAGCAGTCCCGCGGGGATGTACACTGAAGCTTTCTTT. Protein product: CASSPAGMYTEAFF.